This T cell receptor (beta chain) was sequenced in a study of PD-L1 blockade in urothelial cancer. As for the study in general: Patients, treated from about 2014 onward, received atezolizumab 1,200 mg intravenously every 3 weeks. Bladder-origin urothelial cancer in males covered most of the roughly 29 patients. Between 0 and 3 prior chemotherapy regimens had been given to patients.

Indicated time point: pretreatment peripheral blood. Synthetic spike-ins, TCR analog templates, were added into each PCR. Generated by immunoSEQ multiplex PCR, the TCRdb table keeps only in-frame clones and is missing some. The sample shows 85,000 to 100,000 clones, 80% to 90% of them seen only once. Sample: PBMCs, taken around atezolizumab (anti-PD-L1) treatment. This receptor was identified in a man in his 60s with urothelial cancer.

CDR3 protein: CASSFRTGNAHNEQFF. As DNA, the CDR3 is TGCGCCAGCAGCTTCCGGACAGGGAATGCCCACAATGAGCAGTTCTTC. This rearrangement joins TRBV5-1 to TRBJ2-1; 8 nucleotides agree with TRBD1. Trimming cost V 2 bases and J 5 bases; bases outside gene matches: 9. CDR1 and CDR2 from the germline V gene are SGHRS and YFSETQ. The CDR3 is 16 residues long.